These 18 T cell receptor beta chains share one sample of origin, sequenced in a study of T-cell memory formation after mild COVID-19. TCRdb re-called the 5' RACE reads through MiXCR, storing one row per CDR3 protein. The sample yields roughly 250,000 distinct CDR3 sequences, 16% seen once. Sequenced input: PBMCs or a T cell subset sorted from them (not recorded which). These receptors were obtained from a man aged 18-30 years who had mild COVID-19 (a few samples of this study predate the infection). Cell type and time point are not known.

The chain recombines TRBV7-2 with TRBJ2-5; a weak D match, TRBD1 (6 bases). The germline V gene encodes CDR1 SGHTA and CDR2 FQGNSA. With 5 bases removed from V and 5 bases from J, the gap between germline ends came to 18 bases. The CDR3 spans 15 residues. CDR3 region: CASSKTGGFGETQYF. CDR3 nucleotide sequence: TGTGCCAGCAGCAAGACAGGCGGTTTCGGGGAGACCCAGTACTTC.

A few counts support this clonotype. CDR3 protein: CASSYSAGFEKLFF. The CDR3 DNA is TGTGCCAGCAGTTACTCGGCCGGGTTTGAAAAACTGTTTTTT. V gene TRBV6-6 combines with J gene TRBJ1-4; D ambiguous. Germline V gene lookup returns CDR1 MNHNY and CDR2 SVGAGI (reference sequence). V was trimmed by 0 bases and J by 7 bases, leaving 9 bases between them. This CDR3 contains 14 residues.

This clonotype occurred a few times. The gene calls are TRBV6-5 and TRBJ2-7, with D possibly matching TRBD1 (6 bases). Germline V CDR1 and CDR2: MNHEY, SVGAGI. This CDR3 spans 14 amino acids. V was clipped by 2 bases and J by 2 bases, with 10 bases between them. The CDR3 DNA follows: TGTGCCAGCAGTTACGGGCAGGGGCCCTACGAGCAGTACTTC. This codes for CASSYGQGPYEQYF.

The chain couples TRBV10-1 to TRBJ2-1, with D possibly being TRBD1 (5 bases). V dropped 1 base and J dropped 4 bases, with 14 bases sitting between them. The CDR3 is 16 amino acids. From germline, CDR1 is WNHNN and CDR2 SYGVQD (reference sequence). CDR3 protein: CASSEWGRYNYNEQFF. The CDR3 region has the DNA TGCGCCAGCAGTGAGTGGGGCAGGTACAATTACAATGAGCAGTTCTTC.

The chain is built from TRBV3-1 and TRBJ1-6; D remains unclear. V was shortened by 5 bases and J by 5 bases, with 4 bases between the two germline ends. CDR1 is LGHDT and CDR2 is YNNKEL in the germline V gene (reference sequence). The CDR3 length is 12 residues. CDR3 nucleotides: TGTGCCAGCAGCGAAAATAATTCACCCCTCCACTTT. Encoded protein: CASSENNSPLHF.

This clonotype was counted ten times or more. This CDR3 is CASSSLAGNQETQYF. In nucleotides, the CDR3 is TGTGCCAGCAGCTCCCTAGCGGGTAACCAAGAGACCCAGTACTTC. This rearrangement joins TRBV7-2 to TRBJ2-5, with TRBD2 identical over 8 bases. After removal of 4 bases from V and 0 bases from J, the junction contained 4 bases not matched to a gene. CDR1 SGHTA and CDR2 FQGNSA come from the germline V gene. This CDR3 has 15 amino acids.

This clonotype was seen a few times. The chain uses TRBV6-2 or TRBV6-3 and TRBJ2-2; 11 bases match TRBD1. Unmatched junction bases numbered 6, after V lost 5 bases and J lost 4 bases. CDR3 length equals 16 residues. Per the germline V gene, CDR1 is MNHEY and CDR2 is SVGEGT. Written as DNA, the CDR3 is TGTGCCAGCAGTCAACCTGGGACAGGGGGCACCGGGGAGCTGTTTTTT. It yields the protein CASSQPGTGGTGELFF.

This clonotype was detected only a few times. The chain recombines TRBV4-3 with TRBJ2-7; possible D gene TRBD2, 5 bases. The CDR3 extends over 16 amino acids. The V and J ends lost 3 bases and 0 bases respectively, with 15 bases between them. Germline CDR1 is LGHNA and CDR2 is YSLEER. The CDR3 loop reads CASSQGLASSSYEQYF. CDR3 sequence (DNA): TGCGCCAGCAGCCAGGGATTAGCGTCGAGCTCCTACGAGCAGTACTTC.

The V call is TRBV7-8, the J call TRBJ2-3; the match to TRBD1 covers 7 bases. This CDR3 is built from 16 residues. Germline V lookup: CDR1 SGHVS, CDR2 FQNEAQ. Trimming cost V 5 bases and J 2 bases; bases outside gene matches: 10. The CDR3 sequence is CASSPGTDRVTDTQYF. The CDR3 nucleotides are TGTGCCAGCAGCCCAGGGACAGATAGAGTCACAGATACGCAGTATTTT.

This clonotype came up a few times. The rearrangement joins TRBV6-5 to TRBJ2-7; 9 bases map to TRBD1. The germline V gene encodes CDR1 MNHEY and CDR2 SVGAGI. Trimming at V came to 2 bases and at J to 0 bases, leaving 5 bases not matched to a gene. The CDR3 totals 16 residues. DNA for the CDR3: TGTGCCAGCAGTTACCGCGGACAGGGGATCTCCTACGAGCAGTACTTC. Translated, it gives CASSYRGQGISYEQYF.

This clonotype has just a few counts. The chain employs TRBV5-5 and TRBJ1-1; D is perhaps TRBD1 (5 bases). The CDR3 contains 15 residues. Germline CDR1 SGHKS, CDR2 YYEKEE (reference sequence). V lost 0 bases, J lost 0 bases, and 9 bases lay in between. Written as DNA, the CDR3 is TGTGCCAGCAGCTTGGCCGGGGCTTTGAACACTGAAGCTTTCTTT. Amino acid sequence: CASSLAGALNTEAFF.

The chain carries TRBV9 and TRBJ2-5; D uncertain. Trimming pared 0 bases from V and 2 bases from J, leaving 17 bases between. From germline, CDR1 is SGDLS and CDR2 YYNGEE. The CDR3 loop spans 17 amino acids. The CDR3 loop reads CASSVGVRGPLQETQYF. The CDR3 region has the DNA TGTGCCAGCAGCGTAGGAGTCAGAGGCCCCCTACAAGAGACCCAGTACTTC.

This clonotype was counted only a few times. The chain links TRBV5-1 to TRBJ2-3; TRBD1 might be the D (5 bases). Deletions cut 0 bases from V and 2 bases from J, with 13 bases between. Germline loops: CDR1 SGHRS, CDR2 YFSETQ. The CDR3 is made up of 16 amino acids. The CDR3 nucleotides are TGCGCCAGCAGCTTGGATTCAGGGTTCGCCACAGATACGCAGTATTTT. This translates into CASSLDSGFATDTQYF.

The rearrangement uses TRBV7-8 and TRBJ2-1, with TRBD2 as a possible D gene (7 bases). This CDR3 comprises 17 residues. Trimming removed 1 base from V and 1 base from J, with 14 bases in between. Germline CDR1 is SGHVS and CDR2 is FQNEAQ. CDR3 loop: CASSLVGGAGSYNEQFF. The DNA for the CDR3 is TGTGCCAGCAGCTTAGTTGGGGGGGCGGGGTCCTACAATGAGCAGTTCTTC.

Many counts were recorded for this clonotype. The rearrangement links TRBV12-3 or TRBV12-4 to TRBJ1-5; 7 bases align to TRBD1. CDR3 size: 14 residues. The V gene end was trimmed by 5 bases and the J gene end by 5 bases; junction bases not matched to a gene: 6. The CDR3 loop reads CASSLRDRDQPQHF. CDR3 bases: TGTGCCAGCAGTCTCCGGGACAGAGATCAGCCCCAGCATTTT.

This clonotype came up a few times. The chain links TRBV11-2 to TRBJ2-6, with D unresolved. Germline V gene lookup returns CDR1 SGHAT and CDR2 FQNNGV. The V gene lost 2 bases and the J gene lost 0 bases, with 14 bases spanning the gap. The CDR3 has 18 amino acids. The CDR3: CASSLLVGRPSGANVLTF. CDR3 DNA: TGTGCCAGCAGCTTATTGGTAGGGCGACCCTCTGGGGCCAACGTCCTGACTTTC.

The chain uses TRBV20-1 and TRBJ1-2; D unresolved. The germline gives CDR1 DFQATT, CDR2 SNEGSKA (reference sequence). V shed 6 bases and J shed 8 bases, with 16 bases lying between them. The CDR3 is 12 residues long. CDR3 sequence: CSAIEGSKGYTF. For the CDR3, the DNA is TGCAGTGCGATAGAGGGTTCCAAGGGCTACACCTTC.

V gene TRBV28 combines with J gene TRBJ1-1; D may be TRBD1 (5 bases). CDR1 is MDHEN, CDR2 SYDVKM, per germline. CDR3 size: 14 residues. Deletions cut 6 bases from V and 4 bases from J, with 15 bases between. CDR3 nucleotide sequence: TGTGCCAGCAGGGGAGGGGATAGGGGCACTGAAGCTTTCTTT. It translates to CASRGGDRGTEAFF.